This T cell receptor beta chain emerged from a study of circulating CD8 cells and anti-PD-1 response in melanoma. The study, taken as a whole, reports: Under 8% of TRB clonotypes were shared between subsets at M1. Published repertoire comparisons used only baseline and M1 samples from a small cohort with few responders. Expanded sorted subsets were checked for tumor reactivity using peptides.

This clonotype is medium-sized in the sample. The antigen remains unidentified. Using around 16 ng of total RNA, TCR libraries were made with the QIAseq Immune Repertoire TCR panel. Via MiXCR, TCRdb re-called the reads, giving one row per CDR3 protein. The sample yields 700 to 800 distinct CDR3 sequences, over 7% seen once. Sorting of live CD3+CD8+TCRalphabeta+ cells by PD-1 and/or TIGIT gave four subsets. Trimming removed 0 bases at V and 4 bases at J, with 5 bases between. Germline CDR1 and CDR2: KGHDR and SFDVKD. This CDR3 is built from 14 residues. The specimen was CD8+ T cells from PBMCs, collected at baseline or after one month of anti-PD-1 therapy (not recorded which). The chain links TRBV24-1 to TRBJ2-2; no definite D call. This clonotype originated in a human donor with melanoma. As DNA, the CDR3 is TGTGCCACCAGTGATTTGGACCCCACCGGGGAGCTGTTTTTT. It yields the protein CATSDLDPTGELFF.